The sequence of this T cell receptor (beta chain) was determined in a study of blood T cells in healthy people across ages. General study results and limits: A roughly linear age-dependent decrease characterized TCR beta diversity per million T cells.

This clonotype was recorded a few times. The antigen is undetermined. Primed by a sample-barcoded 5' primer and a J-beta primer mix, a second PCR proceeded for roughly 7 to 12 cycles. TCRdb re-called the 5' RACE reads with MiXCR, one entry per CDR3 protein. The data hold about 540,000 distinct CDR3 sequences, with less than 25% observed a single time. This sample was also put to use in a study of T cells of mothers and their children. Per that study: Researchers put all of the extracted RNA into cDNA synthesis, using around 1.5 ug per 15 ul.

The clonotype was recovered from a boy aged 10-17 years in good health. The sequenced sample was blood.

CDR3 sequence (DNA): TGTGCCAGCAGACGAGGGATGAACACTGAAGCTTTCTTT. It yields the protein CASRRGMNTEAFF. This chain links TRBV6-5 with TRBJ1-1; D unclear. V lost 6 bases and J 0 bases, leaving 8 bases between the germline ends. Germline V gene sequence: CDR1 MNHEY, CDR2 SVGAGI. This CDR3 is built from 13 residues.